This T cell receptor (beta chain) is from a study of follicular helper T cells after annual influenza vaccination. Study information: Sampling occurred days 0, 7 and 28 after each influenza vaccination. For some subjects, blood spans the 2013-2014, 2014-2015 and 2015-2016 annual vaccinations.

Unmatched junction bases numbered 2, after V lost 1 base and J lost 2 bases. The CDR3 has 15 residues. Germline V gene lookup returns CDR1 LNHDA and CDR2 SQIVND (reference sequence). Sequencing used immunoSEQ multiplex PCR; TCRdb keeps in-frame clones, though not all of them. The sample includes about 6,800 clones, around 84% of them seen just once. Time point meaning: 2015-2016 season, 7 days after influenza vaccination. This material consisted of CXCR5- memory CD4+ T cells sorted from blood, taken 7 days after influenza vaccination. The V gene is TRBV19, the J gene TRBJ2-3, with 8 bases fitting TRBD2. This sequence was found in an adult who received the influenza vaccine. DNA of the CDR3: TGTGCCAGTAGTATAGGCGGGGGGTACACAGATACGCAGTATTTT. It codes for CASSIGGGYTDTQYF.